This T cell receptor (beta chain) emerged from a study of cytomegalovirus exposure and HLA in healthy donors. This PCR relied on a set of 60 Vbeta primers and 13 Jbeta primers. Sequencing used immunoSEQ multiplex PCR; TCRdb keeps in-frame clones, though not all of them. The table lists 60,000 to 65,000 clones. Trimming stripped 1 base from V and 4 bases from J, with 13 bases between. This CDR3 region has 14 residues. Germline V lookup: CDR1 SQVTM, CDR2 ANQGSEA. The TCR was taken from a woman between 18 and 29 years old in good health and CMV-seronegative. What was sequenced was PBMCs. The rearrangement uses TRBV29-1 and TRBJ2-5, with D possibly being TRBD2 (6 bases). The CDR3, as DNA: TGCAGCGTTGAAGTAGCGGCCTTTGTAGAGACCCAGTACTTC. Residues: CSVEVAAFVETQYF.